The 25 T cell receptor beta chains presented below share a single source sample, sequenced in a study of shared clonotypes between healthy human individuals (TCRdb year 2020). For the CD8 naive samples, CD45RO-negative cells were positively selected for CCR7, yielding a CD45RA+CCR7+ population from which TemRA cells were excluded. To prepare the library, the immunoSEQ multiplex PCR assay was applied. Held by TCRdb, this immuneACCESS table contains in-frame sequences only and omits some clones. Under half of the omission traces to an unresolved V gene where checked; the cause of the rest is unknown. The sample table lists about 820,000 clones, 80% to 95% of them with a count of one. Together, the top ten hold around 24% of the sample. Material for sequencing was naive CD8+ T cells sorted from blood. According to the study, the label for this sample's cell subset or site signals: CD45RA+CCR7+. Source of these receptors: a young man in good health.

This clone came up once. CDR3 bases: TGCGCCAGCAGCTTGGCCGACAGGTCCACTGAAGCTTTCTTT. Its translation is CASSLADRSTEAFF. The genes are TRBV5-1 and TRBJ1-1, with D possibly TRBD1 on 6 matching bases. Looked up from germline, CDR1 is SGHRS and CDR2 is YFSETQ. Trimming removed 0 bases at V and 4 bases at J, with 10 bases between. CDR3 length: 14 amino acids.

The CDR3 DNA follows: TGTGCCAGCCGTAGCGGGAGCGTGAATGAGCAGTTCTTC. This translates into CASRSGSVNEQFF. The chain uses TRBV19 and TRBJ2-1; 9 bases are shared with TRBD2. CDR1 and CDR2 (germline): LNHDA, SQIVND (reference sequence). The CDR3 has 13 amino acids. V lost 9 bases, J lost 7 bases, and 7 bases stayed unmatched. The full variable domain, with the rest looked up from reference TRBV19 and TRBJ2-1, is DGGITQSPKYLFRKEGQNVTLSCEQNLNHDAMYWYRQDPGQGLRLIYYSQIVNDFQKGDIAEGYSVSREKKESFPLTVTSAQKNPTAFYLCASRSGSVNEQFFGPGTRLTVL.

Worth noting for this clone: Other DNA sequences in the sample encode the same CDR3. The rearrangement joins TRBV7-9 to TRBJ2-7; D gene ambiguous. The CDR3 spans 11 residues. V lost 5 bases and J lost 1, with 3 bases in between. Germline CDR1 and CDR2: SEHNR and FQNEAQ (reference sequence). CDR3 in amino acids: CASSNSYEQYF. In DNA form, the CDR3 reads TGTGCCAGCAGCAATTCCTACGAGCAGTACTTC.

The V call is TRBV9, the J call TRBJ2-1, with D perhaps TRBD2 (6 bases). Germline CDR1 is SGDLS and CDR2 is YYNGEE. The germline V and J ends were trimmed by 0 bases and 3 bases, with 13 bases remaining between them. This CDR3 spans 16 amino acids. In nucleotides, the CDR3 is TGTGCCAGCAGCGTAGTGGCGGAGGGCCTCTACAATGAGCAGTTCTTC. This sequence encodes CASSVVAEGLYNEQFF.

This chain uses TRBV2 with TRBJ2-7; TRBD1 might be the D (6 bases). The germline V and J ends were trimmed by 2 bases and 3 bases, with 14 bases remaining between them. Looked up from germline, CDR1 is SNHLY and CDR2 is FYNNEI. The CDR3 runs to 15 residues. The CDR3 loop is CASSEWGQSGYEQYF. CDR3 bases: TGTGCCAGCAGTGAATGGGGGCAGAGTGGCTACGAGCAGTACTTC.

A remark on this clone: Other DNA sequences in this sample translate to the same CDR3. This chain connects TRBV7-2 to TRBJ2-3, with 12 bases that match TRBD2. The germline gives CDR1 SGHTA, CDR2 FQGNSA. J lost 5 bases, V lost 4 bases, and 1 base had no gene match. The CDR3 loop spans 14 amino acids. CDR3 bases: TGTGCCAGCAGCTCGGGACTAGCGGGAGATACGCAGTATTTT. Translation gives CASSSGLAGDTQYF.

The chain carries TRBV10-1 and TRBJ2-5; maybe TRBD2 (6 bases). The CDR3 runs 15 residues. With 5 bases removed from V and 0 bases from J, the gap between germline ends came to 13 bases. Per the germline V gene, CDR1 is WNHNN and CDR2 is SYGVQD (reference sequence). The CDR3 is CASSREERHQETQYF. As DNA, the CDR3 is TGCGCCAGCAGTAGGGAGGAGCGGCACCAAGAGACCCAGTACTTC.

The V gene is TRBV10-2, the J gene TRBJ2-1; possibly TRBD1 for D (6 bases). Germline V gene data show CDR1 as WSHSY and CDR2 as SAAADI. V was clipped by 4 bases and J by 2 bases, with 15 bases between them. This CDR3 comprises 16 residues. In DNA, the CDR3 is TGCGCCAGCAGTGGGGTGGCAGGGGACCCCTACAATGAGCAGTTCTTC. This codes for CASSGVAGDPYNEQFF.

The chain joins TRBV5-1 to TRBJ2-7; D possibly uses TRBD1 or TRBD2 (5 bases each). Germline V gene data show CDR1 as SGHRS and CDR2 as YFSETQ. There are 14 residues in the CDR3. V gave up 9 bases and J gave up 5 bases, with 21 bases separating them. CDR3 nucleotides: TGCGCCAACCGCGACCCGGGACGAGGGCACGAGCAGTACTTC. Translating gives CANRDPGRGHEQYF.

The chain recombines TRBV9 with TRBJ2-3, with no clear D. CDR1 and CDR2 (germline): SGDLS, YYNGEE. The CDR3 extends over 15 amino acids. The ends were cut back, 0 bases at V and 0 bases at J, with 8 bases in the middle. The CDR3 coding sequence is TGTGCCAGCAGCGTAGATGTACTTAGCACAGATACGCAGTATTTT. It is translated as CASSVDVLSTDTQYF.

The chain couples TRBV28 to TRBJ1-1; D possibly corresponds to TRBD1 (6 bases). Between the trimmed V and J ends, which lost 10 bases and 0 bases, there was a span of 15 bases. The CDR3 is made up of 14 amino acids. Looked up from germline, CDR1 is MDHEN and CDR2 is SYDVKM. The CDR3 protein is CATQGRGLNTEAFF. The CDR3 coding sequence is TGTGCCACCCAGGGGAGGGGCCTGAACACTGAAGCTTTCTTT.

This sequence joins TRBV19 and TRBJ1-5, with 8 bases that match TRBD1. Unmatched junction bases numbered 6, after V lost 1 base and J lost 4 bases. The CDR3 length is 16 residues. Germline values: CDR1 LNHDA, CDR2 SQIVND (reference sequence). The chain's CDR3 is CASSIGQGLTNQPQHF. CDR3 coding DNA: TGTGCCAGTAGTATAGGACAGGGGTTAACAAATCAGCCCCAGCATTTT.

The chain links TRBV6-6 to TRBJ1-1; 7 bases agree with TRBD1. CDR3 length: 16 residues. The V gene's germline CDR1 is MNHNY and CDR2 SVGAGI (reference sequence). The ends lost 2 bases at V and 3 bases at J; junction bases unmatched: 9. Here the CDR3 reads CASSYLTGEGDTEAFF. CDR3 bases: TGTGCCAGCAGTTACCTTACAGGGGAGGGTGACACTGAAGCTTTCTTT.

The genes are TRBV5-1 and TRBJ2-4, with a tentative D call TRBD2 (6 bases). Per the germline V gene, CDR1 is SGHRS and CDR2 is YFSETQ. The CDR3 runs 16 residues. Deletions cut 0 bases from V and 0 bases from J, with 10 bases between. Written as DNA, the CDR3 is TGCGCCAGCAGCTTGGAGCAGGGACTAGCCAAAAACATTCAGTACTTC. It codes for CASSLEQGLAKNIQYF.

CDR3 protein: CASSPVGGALWEQYF. In DNA form, the CDR3 reads TGTGCCAGCAGTCCCGTGGGGGGCGCCTTATGGGAGCAGTACTTC. The chain uses TRBV27 and TRBJ2-7; D is perhaps TRBD1 or TRBD2 (6 bases each). Germline V CDR1 and CDR2: MNHEY, SMNVEV (reference sequence). This CDR3 has 15 residues. Trimming cost V 5 bases and J 7 bases, with 21 bases left between them.

The rearrangement links TRBV4-2 to TRBJ2-7; 9 bases are a match to TRBD2. Germline assignment: CDR1 LGHNA and CDR2 YNFKEQ. This CDR3 contains 17 residues. After removal of 3 bases from V and 2 bases from J, the junction contained 11 bases not matched to a gene. The CDR3 DNA is TGTGCCAGCAGCCAGGGGCTAGCGGGGCTAACCACCTACGAGCAGTACTTC. This sequence encodes CASSQGLAGLTTYEQYF.

This sequence joins TRBV29-1 and TRBJ2-5; D is unclear. V was pared by 2 bases and J by 1 base, with 5 bases between. The CDR3 extends over 12 amino acids. CDR1 and CDR2 (germline): SQVTM, ANQGSEA. CDR3 in amino acids: CSVESLQETQYF. The CDR3, as DNA: TGCAGCGTTGAATCCCTCCAAGAGACCCAGTACTTC.

The chain carries TRBV11-2 and TRBJ2-1; D ambiguous. Germline values: CDR1 SGHAT, CDR2 FQNNGV. V dropped 5 bases and J dropped 7 bases, with 18 bases sitting between them. The CDR3 loop spans 15 amino acids. The CDR3 protein is CASSQRLLDGNEQFF. The CDR3 coding sequence is TGTGCCAGCAGCCAGAGGCTTCTAGACGGGAATGAGCAGTTCTTC.

The J gene is TRBJ2-1, the V gene TRBV19; D is uncertain. V was shortened by 1 base and J by 6 bases, with 7 bases between the two germline ends. CDR3 length: 13 residues. Germline loops: CDR1 LNHDA, CDR2 SQIVND (reference sequence). This CDR3 reads CASSIVAPNEQFF. CDR3 DNA sequence: TGTGCCAGTAGTATAGTCGCCCCCAATGAGCAGTTCTTC.

The chain carries TRBV6-5 and TRBJ2-7, with 8 bases fitting TRBD2. Trimming cost V 5 bases and J 4 bases; bases outside gene matches: 10. The CDR3 covers 15 residues. Germline values: CDR1 MNHEY, CDR2 SVGAGI. CDR3 in DNA: TGTGCCAGCAGTCTCCTCGGGGGGGGCGATTACGAGCAGTACTTC. Protein product: CASSLLGGGDYEQYF.

CDR3 protein: CASSVRTGTGRGELFF. The DNA of the CDR3 is TGTGCCAGCAGCGTAAGGACCGGGACAGGAAGGGGGGAGCTGTTTTTT. The V and J genes are TRBV9 and TRBJ2-2; TRBD1 matches at 8 bases. Germline loops: CDR1 SGDLS, CDR2 YYNGEE. The junction had 10 bases not matched to a gene; V was cut back by 1 base and J by 8 bases. The CDR3 length is 16 residues. Looking up the rest from reference TRBV9 and TRBJ2-2 gives the full variable domain: DSGVTQTPKHLITATGQRVTLRCSPRSGDLSVYWYQQSLDQGLQFLIQYYNGEERAKGNILERFSAQQFPDLHSELNLSSLELGDSALYFCASSVRTGTGRGELFFGEGSRLTVL.

The chain couples TRBV28 to TRBJ1-5, with 7 bases identical to TRBD1. Looked up from germline, CDR1 is MDHEN and CDR2 is SYDVKM. There are 14 residues in the CDR3. Trimming cost V 2 bases and J 6 bases; bases outside gene matches: 4. CDR3 DNA sequence: TGTGCCAGCAGTTTAAGACAGGGCAGTCAGCCCCAGCATTTT. Residues: CASSLRQGSQPQHF.

The gene calls are TRBV4-1 and TRBJ1-4; no clear D. Trimming took 0 bases from V and 0 from J, leaving 5 bases between them. Germline V gene lookup returns CDR1 MGHRA and CDR2 YSYEKL. This CDR3 comprises 15 residues. CDR3 residues: CASSQEQATNEKLFF. The CDR3 nucleotides read TGCGCCAGCAGCCAAGAGCAAGCAACTAATGAAAAACTGTTTTTT.

V usage is TRBV29-1 and J usage is TRBJ1-2; no definite D call. The V end lost 6 bases, the J end lost 4 bases, and 12 bases lay between the germline ends. The CDR3 covers 12 residues. CDR1 is SQVTM, CDR2 ANQGSEA, per germline. The CDR3 DNA reads as TGCAGCGTCCCCGGGGAGGGCTATGGCTACACCTTC. This translates into CSVPGEGYGYTF.

The rearrangement uses TRBV5-4 and TRBJ2-2, with TRBD2 matching 9 bases. The J segment lost 10 bases and the V segment lost 4 bases, leaving 8 bases of the junction unmatched. Germline V gene sequence: CDR1 SGHNT, CDR2 YYREEE (reference sequence). This CDR3 comprises 14 residues. CDR3 sequence reads: CASSPGTSHPELFF. In DNA form, the CDR3 reads TGTGCCAGCAGCCCCGGGACTAGCCACCCGGAGCTGTTTTTT.